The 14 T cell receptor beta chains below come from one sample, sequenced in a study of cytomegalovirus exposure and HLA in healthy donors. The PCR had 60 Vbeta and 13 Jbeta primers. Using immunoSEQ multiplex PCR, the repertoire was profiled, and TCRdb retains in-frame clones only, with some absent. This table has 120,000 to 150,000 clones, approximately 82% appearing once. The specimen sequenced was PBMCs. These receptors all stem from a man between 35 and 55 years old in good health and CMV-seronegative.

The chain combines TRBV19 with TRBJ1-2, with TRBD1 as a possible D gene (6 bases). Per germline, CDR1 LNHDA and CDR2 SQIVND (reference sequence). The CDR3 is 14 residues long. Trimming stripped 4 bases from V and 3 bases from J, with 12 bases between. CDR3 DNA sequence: TGTGCCAGTAGTAAAACAGGGTTGGACTATGGCTACACCTTC. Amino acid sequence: CASSKTGLDYGYTF.

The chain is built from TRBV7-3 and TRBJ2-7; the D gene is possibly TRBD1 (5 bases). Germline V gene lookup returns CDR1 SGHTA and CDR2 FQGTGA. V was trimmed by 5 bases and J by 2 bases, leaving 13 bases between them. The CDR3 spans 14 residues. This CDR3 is CASSLGLGPYEQYF. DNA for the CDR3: TGTGCCAGCAGCCTAGGGCTGGGGCCCTACGAGCAGTACTTC.

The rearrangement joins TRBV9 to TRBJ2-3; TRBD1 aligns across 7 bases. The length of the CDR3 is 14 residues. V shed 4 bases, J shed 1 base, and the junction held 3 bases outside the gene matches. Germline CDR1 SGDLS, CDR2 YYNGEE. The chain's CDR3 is CASSLGTGTDTQYF. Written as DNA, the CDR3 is TGTGCCAGCAGCCTTGGGACAGGCACAGATACGCAGTATTTT.

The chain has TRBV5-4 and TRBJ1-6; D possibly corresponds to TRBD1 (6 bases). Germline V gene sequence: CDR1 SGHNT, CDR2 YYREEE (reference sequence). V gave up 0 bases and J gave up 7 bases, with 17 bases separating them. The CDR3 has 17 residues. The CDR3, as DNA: TGTGCCAGCAGCTTGGCTATCCGGGGGGCCGTAAATTCACCCCTCCACTTT. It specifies CASSLAIRGAVNSPLHF. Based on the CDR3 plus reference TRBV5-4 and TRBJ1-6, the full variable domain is ETGVTQSPTHLIKTRGQQVTLRCSSQSGHNTVSWYQQALGQGPQFIFQYYREEENGRGNFPPRFSGLQFPNYSSELNVNALELDDSALYLCASSLAIRGAVNSPLHFGNGTRLTVT.

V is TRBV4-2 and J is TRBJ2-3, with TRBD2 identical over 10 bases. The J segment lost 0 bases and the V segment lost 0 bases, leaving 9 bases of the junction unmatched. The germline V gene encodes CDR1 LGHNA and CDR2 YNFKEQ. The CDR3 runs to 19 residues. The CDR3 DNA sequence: TGTGCCAGCAGCCAAGATGAGGGGGTTAGCGGGGGGAGCACAGATACGCAGTATTTT. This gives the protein CASSQDEGVSGGSTDTQYF.

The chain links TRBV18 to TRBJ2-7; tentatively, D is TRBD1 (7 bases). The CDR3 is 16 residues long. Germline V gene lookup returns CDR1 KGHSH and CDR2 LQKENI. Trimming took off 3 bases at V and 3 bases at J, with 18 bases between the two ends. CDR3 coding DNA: TGTGCCAGCTCACCGTCACAGGGGAGGTTAGGCTACGAGCAGTACTTC. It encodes CASSPSQGRLGYEQYF.

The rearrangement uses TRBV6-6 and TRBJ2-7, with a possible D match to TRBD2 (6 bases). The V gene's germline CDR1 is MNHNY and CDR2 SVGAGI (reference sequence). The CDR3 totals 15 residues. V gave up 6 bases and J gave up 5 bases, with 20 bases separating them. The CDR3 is CASRGMSGVPHEQYF. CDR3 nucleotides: TGTGCCAGCAGGGGGATGTCGGGGGTGCCCCACGAGCAGTACTTC.

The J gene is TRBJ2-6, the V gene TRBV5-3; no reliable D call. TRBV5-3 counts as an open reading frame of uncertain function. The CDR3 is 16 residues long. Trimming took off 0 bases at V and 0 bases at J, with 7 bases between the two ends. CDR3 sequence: CARSLVRSSGANVLTF. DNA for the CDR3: TGTGCCAGAAGCTTGGTCAGAAGCTCTGGGGCCAACGTCCTGACTTTC.

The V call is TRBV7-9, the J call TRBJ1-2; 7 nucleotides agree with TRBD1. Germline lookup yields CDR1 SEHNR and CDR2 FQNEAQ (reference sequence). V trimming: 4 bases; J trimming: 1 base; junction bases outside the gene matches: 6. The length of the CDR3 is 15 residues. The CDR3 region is CASSSTGTVNYGYTF. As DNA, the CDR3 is TGTGCCAGCAGCTCAACCGGGACAGTTAACTATGGCTACACCTTC.

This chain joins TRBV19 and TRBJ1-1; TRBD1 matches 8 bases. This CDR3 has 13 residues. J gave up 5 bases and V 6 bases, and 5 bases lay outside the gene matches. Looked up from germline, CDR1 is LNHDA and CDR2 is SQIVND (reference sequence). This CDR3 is CASSQGAETEAFF. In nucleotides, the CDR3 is TGTGCCAGTAGCCAGGGGGCTGAAACTGAAGCTTTCTTT.

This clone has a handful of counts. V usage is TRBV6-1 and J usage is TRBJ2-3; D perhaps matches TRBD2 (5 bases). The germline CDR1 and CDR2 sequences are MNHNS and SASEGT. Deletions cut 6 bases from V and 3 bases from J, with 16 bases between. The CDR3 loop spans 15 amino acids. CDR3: CASRGRPGSTDTQYF. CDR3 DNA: TGTGCCAGCAGGGGGAGACCTGGAAGTACAGATACGCAGTATTTT.

The CDR3 loop reads CASRTPDRLSYEQYF. In DNA form, the CDR3 reads TGTGCCAGCCGCACGCCTGACAGATTATCCTACGAGCAGTACTTC. V and J are TRBV6-6 and TRBJ2-7, with D possibly being TRBD1 (5 bases). The CDR3 covers 15 residues. Trimming cost V 8 bases and J 1 base, with 18 bases left between them. Looked up from germline, CDR1 is MNHNY and CDR2 is SVGAGI (reference sequence).

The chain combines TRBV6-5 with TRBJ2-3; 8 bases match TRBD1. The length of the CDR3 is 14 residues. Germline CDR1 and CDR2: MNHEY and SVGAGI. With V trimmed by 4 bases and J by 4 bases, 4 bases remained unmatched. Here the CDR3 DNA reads TGTGCCAGCAGTTCGCCGGGACAGGCAGATACGCAGTATTTT. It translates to CASSSPGQADTQYF.

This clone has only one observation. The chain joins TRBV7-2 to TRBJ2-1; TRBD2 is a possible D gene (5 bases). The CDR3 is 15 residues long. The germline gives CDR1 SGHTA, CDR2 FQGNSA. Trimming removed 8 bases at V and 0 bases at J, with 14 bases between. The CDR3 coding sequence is TGTGCCAGCTCCCCAAGCGGTTTCTCCTACAATGAGCAGTTCTTC. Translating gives CASSPSGFSYNEQFF.